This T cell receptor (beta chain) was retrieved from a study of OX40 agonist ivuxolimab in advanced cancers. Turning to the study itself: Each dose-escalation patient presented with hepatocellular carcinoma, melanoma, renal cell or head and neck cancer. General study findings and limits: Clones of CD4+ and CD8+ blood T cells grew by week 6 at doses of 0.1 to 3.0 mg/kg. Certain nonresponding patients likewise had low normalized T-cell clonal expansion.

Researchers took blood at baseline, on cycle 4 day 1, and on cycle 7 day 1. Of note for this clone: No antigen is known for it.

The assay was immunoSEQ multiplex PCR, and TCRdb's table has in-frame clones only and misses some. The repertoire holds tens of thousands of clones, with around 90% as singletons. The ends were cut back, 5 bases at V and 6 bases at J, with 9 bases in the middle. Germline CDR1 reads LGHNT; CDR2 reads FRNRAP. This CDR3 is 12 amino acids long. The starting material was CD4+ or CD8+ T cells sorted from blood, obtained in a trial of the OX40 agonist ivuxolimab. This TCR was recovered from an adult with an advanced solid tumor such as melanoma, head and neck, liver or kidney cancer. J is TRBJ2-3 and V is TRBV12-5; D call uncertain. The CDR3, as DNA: TGTGCTAGTGGTCCCTCCCCGGATACGCAGTATTTT. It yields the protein CASGPSPDTQYF.